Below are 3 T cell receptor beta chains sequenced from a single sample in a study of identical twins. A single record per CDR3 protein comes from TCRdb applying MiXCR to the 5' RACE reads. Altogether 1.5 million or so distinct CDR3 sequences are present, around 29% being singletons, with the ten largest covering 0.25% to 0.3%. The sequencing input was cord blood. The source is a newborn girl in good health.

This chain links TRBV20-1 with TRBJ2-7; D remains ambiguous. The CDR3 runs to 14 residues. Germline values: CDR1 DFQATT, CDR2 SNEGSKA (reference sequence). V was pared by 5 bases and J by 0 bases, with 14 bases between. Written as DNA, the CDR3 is TGCAGTGCTCCCCTGCCGATCTTCTCCTACGAGCAGTACTTC. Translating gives CSAPLPIFSYEQYF.

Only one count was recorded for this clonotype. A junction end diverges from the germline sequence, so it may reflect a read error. CDR3 sequence: CASGLFGASGANVLTF. The CDR3 nucleotides read TGCGCCAGCGGCTTATTCGGTGCCTCTGGGGCCAACGTCCTGACTTTC. The chain combines TRBV5-1 with TRBJ2-6; the D is unclear. The germline V gene encodes CDR1 SGHRS and CDR2 YFSETQ. CDR3 size: 16 residues. Supplemented by reference TRBV5-1 and TRBJ2-6, the full variable domain reads KAGVTQTPRYLIKTRGQQVTLSCSPISGHRSVSWYQQTPGQGLQFLFEYFSETQRNKGNFPGRFSGRQFSNSRSEMNVSTLELGDSALYLCASGLFGASGANVLTFGAGSRLTVL.

This CDR3 is CATSDDRGGTGELFF. The CDR3 DNA is TGTGCCACCAGTGATGACAGGGGAGGCACCGGGGAGCTGTTTTTT. The gene calls are TRBV24-1 and TRBJ2-2; TRBD1 aligns across 8 bases. The CDR3 totals 15 residues. The junction had 3 bases not matched to a gene; V was cut back by 3 bases and J by 4 bases. CDR1 is KGHDR and CDR2 is SFDVKD in the germline V gene.